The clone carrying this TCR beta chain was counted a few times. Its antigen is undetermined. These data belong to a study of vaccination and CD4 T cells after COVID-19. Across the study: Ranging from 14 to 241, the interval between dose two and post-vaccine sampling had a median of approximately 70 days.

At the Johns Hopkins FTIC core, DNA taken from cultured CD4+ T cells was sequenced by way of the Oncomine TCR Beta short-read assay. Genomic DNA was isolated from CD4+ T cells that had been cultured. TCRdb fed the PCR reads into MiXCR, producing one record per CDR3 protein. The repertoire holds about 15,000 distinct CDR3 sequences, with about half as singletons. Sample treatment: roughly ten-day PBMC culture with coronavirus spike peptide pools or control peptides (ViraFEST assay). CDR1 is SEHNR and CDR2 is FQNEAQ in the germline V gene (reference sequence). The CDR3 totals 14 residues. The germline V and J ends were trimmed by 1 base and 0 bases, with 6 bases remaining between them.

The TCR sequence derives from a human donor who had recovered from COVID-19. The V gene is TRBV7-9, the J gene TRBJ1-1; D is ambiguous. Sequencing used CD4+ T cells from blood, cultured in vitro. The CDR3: CASSLEGLNTEAFF. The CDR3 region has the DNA TGTGCCAGCAGCTTAGAAGGCTTGAACACTGAAGCTTTCTTT.